Sequencing of this T cell receptor (beta chain) was carried out in a study of blood T cell repertoires in COVID-19. Using immunoSEQ multiplex PCR, the repertoire was profiled, and TCRdb retains in-frame clones only, with some absent. The repertoire holds roughly 300,000 clones, around 87% seen once, with approximately 5.3% in the top ten. Participant ages covered about 18 to 89 years across 24 US areas. Germline V CDR1 and CDR2: SGHNT, YYREEE (reference sequence). J gave up 7 bases and V 4 bases, and 7 bases lay outside the gene matches. CDR3 length: 14 amino acids. V usage is TRBV5-4 and J usage is TRBJ1-1; 10 positions agree with TRBD1. The TCR sequence derives from a woman aged 30 to 39 who had recovered from COVID-19. Sequencing was carried out using PBMCs or T cells enriched from blood (not recorded which). The CDR3 nucleotides are TGTGCCAGCAGCCCTGGACAGGGGGAGGGTGAAGCTTTCTTT. Encoded protein: CASSPGQGEGEAFF.